The rows below give T cell receptor beta chains drawn from one sample of a study of shared clonotypes between healthy human individuals. Here immunoSEQ multiplex PCR was the method, and the copy in TCRdb shows in-frame clones only, minus some. In the table there are hundreds of thousands of clones, around 72% of which are singletons. Sequencing input: memory CD4+ T cells sorted from blood. The receptors derive from a young woman in good health. Both conserved end residues are part of each CDR3. D genes are given only for firm matches. The listing skips clone size in some rows; elsewhere it reads once, few, many or a size class.

>TRBJ2-7|once|-|TRBV21-1
CASSMDRGNYEQYF
TGTGCCAGCAGCATGGACAGGGGAAACTACGAGCAGTACTTC
>TRBJ2-5|-|-|TRBV11-2
CASSLLTGVETQYF
TGTGCCAGCAGCCTCCTAACGGGAGTGGAGACCCAGTACTTC
>TRBJ1-1|-|-|TRBV7-3
CASSRVGRNTEAFF
TGTGCCAGCAGCCGGGTCGGAAGGAACACTGAAGCTTTCTTT
>TRBJ2-5|-|-|TRBV18
CASSPRGGRQETQYF
TGTGCCAGCTCACCACGTGGTGGGAGGCAAGAGACCCAGTACTTC
>TRBJ2-3|-|TRBD1|TRBV5-4
CASSPRGRRLSTDTQYF
TGTGCCAGCAGCCCCAGGGGGCGGCGTCTCAGCACAGATACGCAGTATTTT
>TRBJ2-5|-|-|TRBV5-1
CASSPNAGSQETQYF
TGCGCCAGCAGCCCCAATGCGGGGAGTCAAGAGACCCAGTACTTC
>TRBJ1-4|-|TRBD1|TRBV7-9
CASSGSGARGKTNEKLFF
TGTGCCAGCAGCGGATCTGGGGCCAGGGGGAAAACTAATGAAAAACTGTTTTTT
>TRBJ1-3|once|TRBD1|TRBV14
CASSQAGTGAATIYF
TGTGCCAGCAGCCAGGCCGGGACAGGGGCGGCCACCATATATTTT
>TRBJ2-1|-|-|TRBV28
CASSHPGTDYNEQFF
TGTGCCAGCAGCCATCCCGGCACGGATTACAATGAGCAGTTCTTC
>TRBJ2-3|few|-|TRBV7-9
CASSLKDTQYF
TGTGCCAGCAGCTTGAAAGATACGCAGTATTTT
>TRBJ1-1|-|TRBD1|TRBV2
CASSEGRGTEAFF
TGTGCCAGCAGTGAAGGCAGGGGGACTGAAGCTTTCTTT
>TRBJ2-5|-|-|TRBV28
CASSFRTDQETQYF
TGTGCCAGCAGTTTTAGGACGGATCAAGAGACCCAGTACTTC
>TRBJ2-1|-|-|TRBV5-8
CASSQDTADSYNEQFF
TGTGCCAGCAGCCAAGATACAGCGGACTCCTACAATGAGCAGTTCTTC
>TRBJ2-1|-|-|TRBV19
CASSIHTSYNEQFF
TGTGCCAGTAGTATCCATACCTCCTACAATGAGCAGTTCTTC
>TRBJ2-1|few|TRBD2|TRBV5-4
CASSGRGGDNEQFF
TGTGCCAGCAGCGGGAGGGGCGGGGACAATGAGCAGTTCTTC
>TRBJ2-5|-|-|TRBV7-2
CASSFQVSETQYF
TGTGCCAGCAGCTTCCAGGTATCAGAGACCCAATACTTC
>TRBJ2-1|few|-|TRBV29-1
CSVLLDRRYNEQFF
TGCAGCGTCCTGCTTGACAGACGATACAATGAGCAGTTCTTC
>TRBJ1-5|-|-|TRBV4-1
CASSQSGSNQPQHF
TGCGCCAGCAGCCAATCGGGCTCGAATCAGCCCCAGCATTTT
>TRBJ2-6|-|-|TRBV6-5
CASGQFHSGANVLTF
TGTGCCAGCGGACAATTCCACTCTGGGGCCAACGTCCTGACTTTC
>TRBJ2-7|few|TRBD2|TRBV7-9
CASSLGSREGSYEQYF
TGTGCCAGCAGCTTAGGCTCGCGGGAGGGCTCCTACGAGCAGTACTTC
>TRBJ2-1|many|-|TRBV15
CATSRDLRFSEGVDEQFF
TGTGCCACCAGCAGAGATCTCAGGTTTAGCGAGGGAGTTGATGAGCAGTTCTTC
>TRBJ2-5|-|-|TRBV28
CASSLLFSGRKETQYF
TGTGCCAGCAGTTTACTTTTTTCGGGGAGAAAAGAGACCCAGTACTTC
>TRBJ1-5|few|-|TRBV28
CASSLSGNGNQPQHF
TGTGCCAGCAGTTTATCGGGAAACGGCAATCAGCCCCAGCATTTT
>TRBJ1-1|few|-|TRBV7-2
CASSSEGRGGEAFF
TGTGCCAGCAGCTCCGAGGGCCGCGGGGGTGAAGCTTTCTTT
>TRBJ2-5|many|-|TRBV10-2
CAASGEGETQYF
TGCGCCGCCTCCGGGGAAGGAGAGACCCAGTACTTC
>TRBJ1-3|-|-|TRBV7-9
CASSLSGGGNTIYF
TGTGCCAGCAGCTTATCCGGGGGTGGAAACACCATATATTTT
>TRBJ2-1|once|TRBD2|TRBV30
CAWRGLVDNEQFF
TGTGCCTGGAGGGGACTAGTTGACAATGAGCAGTTCTTC
>TRBJ2-5|-|-|TRBV7-6
CASSSGPETQYF
TGTGCCAGCAGCTCCGGTCCCGAGACCCAGTACTTC
>TRBJ2-2|-|TRBD2|TRBV13
CASSFIKPGLANGELFF
TGTGCCAGCAGCTTTATCAAACCTGGACTAGCCAACGGGGAGCTGTTTTTT
>TRBJ2-1|-|-|TRBV5-1
CASSLSRRDYNEQFF
TGCGCCAGCAGCTTGTCACGGCGGGACTACAATGAGCAGTTCTTC
>TRBJ1-2|-|TRBD1|TRBV11-2
CASSRGQGTFGYTF
TGTGCCAGCAGCCGGGGACAGGGAACTTTTGGCTACACCTTC
>TRBJ2-5|-|-|TRBV11-2
CASSSPAGRGTQYF
TGTGCCAGCAGCTCACCCGCGGGGCGGGGGACCCAGTACTTC
>TRBJ2-3|-|-|TRBV5-1
CASSLYGEDTQYF
TGCGCCAGCAGCTTGTATGGTGAGGATACGCAGTATTTT
>TRBJ1-2|-|-|TRBV5-1
CASRGYGYTF
TGCGCCAGCAGGGGGTATGGCTACACCTTC
>TRBJ1-5|-|-|TRBV19
CASSIGPLTASAQHF
TGTGCCAGTAGTATAGGACCTTTGACAGCCAGCGCCCAGCATTTT
>TRBJ2-2|-|TRBD2|TRBV30
CAWSPPGLAGGTNTGELFF
TGTGCCTGGAGTCCCCCGGGACTAGCGGGAGGGACGAACACCGGGGAGCTGTTTTTT
>TRBJ2-3|-|-|TRBV18
CASSLSIQKTSTDTQYF
TGTGCCAGCTCACTGAGTATACAGAAAACTAGCACAGATACGCAGTATTTT
>TRBJ2-7|-|-|TRBV19
CASSMDGRGFHEQYF
TGTGCCAGTAGTATGGACGGGCGTGGGTTCCACGAGCAGTACTTC
>TRBJ1-3|-|TRBD1|TRBV5-1
CASSLGGTVSGNTIYF
TGCGCCAGCAGCTTGGGTGGGACAGTCTCTGGAAACACCATATATTTT
>TRBJ1-5|-|-|TRBV11-2
CASSLVLNQPQHF
TGTGCCAGCAGCTTAGTGCTCAATCAGCCCCAGCATTTT
>TRBJ2-1|-|-|TRBV7-2
CASSPPVPYNEQFF
TGTGCCAGCAGCCCCCCTGTCCCCTACAATGAGCAGTTCTTC
>TRBJ2-1|-|-|TRBV28
CASSLISGPLDEQFF
TGTGCCAGCAGTTTAATCAGCGGGCCCTTGGATGAGCAGTTCTTC
>TRBJ2-1|-|-|TRBV20-1
CSVAKEFF
TGCAGTGTGGCTAAGGAGTTCTTC
>TRBJ2-1|-|-|TRBV2
CASSPARGISDHEQFF
TGTGCCAGCAGTCCGGCCCGGGGGATTAGTGACCATGAGCAGTTCTTC
>TRBJ2-5|few|-|TRBV19
CASSIWGAASQETQYF
TGTGCCAGTAGTATCTGGGGGGCGGCCAGCCAAGAGACCCAGTACTTC
>TRBJ1-1|-|-|TRBV21-1
CASVPLATIRTEAFF
TGTGCCAGCGTTCCGCTAGCTACAATTCGCACTGAAGCTTTCTTT
>TRBJ1-4|few|-|TRBV19
CASSTGDEKLFF
TGTGCCAGTAGTACAGGGGATGAAAAACTGTTTTTT